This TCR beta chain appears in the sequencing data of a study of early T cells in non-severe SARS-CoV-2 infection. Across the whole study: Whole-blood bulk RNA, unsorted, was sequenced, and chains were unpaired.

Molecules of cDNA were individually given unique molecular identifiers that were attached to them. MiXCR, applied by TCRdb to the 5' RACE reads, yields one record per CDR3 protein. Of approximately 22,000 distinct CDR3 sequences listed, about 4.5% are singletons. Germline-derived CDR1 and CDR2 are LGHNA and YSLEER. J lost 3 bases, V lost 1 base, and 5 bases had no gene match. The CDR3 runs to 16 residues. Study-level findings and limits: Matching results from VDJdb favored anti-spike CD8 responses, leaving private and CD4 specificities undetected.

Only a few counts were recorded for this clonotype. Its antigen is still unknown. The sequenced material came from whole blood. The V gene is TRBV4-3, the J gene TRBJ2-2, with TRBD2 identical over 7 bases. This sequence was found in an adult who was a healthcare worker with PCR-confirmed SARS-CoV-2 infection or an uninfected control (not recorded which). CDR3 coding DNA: TGCGCCAGCAGCCAAGGGGGCCTAGCGGACACCGGGGAGCTGTTTTTT. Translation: CASSQGGLADTGELFF.